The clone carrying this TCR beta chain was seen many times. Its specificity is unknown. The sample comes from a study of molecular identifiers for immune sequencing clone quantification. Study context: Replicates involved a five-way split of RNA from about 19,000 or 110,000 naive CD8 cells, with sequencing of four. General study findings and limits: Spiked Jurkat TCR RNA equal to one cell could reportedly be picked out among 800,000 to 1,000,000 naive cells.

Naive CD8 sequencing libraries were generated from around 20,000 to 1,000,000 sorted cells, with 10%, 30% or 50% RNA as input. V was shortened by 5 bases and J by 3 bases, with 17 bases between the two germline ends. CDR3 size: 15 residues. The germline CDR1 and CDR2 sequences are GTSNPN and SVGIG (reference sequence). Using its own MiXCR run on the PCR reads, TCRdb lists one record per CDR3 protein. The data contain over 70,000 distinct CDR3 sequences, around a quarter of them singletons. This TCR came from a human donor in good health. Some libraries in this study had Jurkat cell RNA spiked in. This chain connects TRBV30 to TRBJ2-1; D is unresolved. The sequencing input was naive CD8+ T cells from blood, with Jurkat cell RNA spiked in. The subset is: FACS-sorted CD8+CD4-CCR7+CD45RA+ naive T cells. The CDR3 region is CAWEPYRPGYNEQFF. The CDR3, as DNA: TGTGCCTGGGAACCCTATCGGCCGGGCTACAATGAGCAGTTCTTC.